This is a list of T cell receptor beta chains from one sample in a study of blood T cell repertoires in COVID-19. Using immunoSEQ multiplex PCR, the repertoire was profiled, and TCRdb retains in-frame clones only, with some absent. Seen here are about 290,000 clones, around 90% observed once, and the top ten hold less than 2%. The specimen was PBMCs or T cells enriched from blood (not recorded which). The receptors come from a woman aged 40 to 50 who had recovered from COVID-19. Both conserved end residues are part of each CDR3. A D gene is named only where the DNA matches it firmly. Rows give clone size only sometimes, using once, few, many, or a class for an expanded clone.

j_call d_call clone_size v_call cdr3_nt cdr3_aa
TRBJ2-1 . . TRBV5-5 TGTGCCAGCAGCTTGATCCTAGGTAAAATCTATGAGCAGTTCTTC CASSLILGKIYEQFF
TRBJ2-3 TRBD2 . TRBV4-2 TGTGCCAGCAGCCAAGATAGCGGGGGCTCCCCAGATACGCAGTATTTT CASSQDSGGSPDTQYF
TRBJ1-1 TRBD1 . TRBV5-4 TGTGCCAGCGCCCCGGACAGGGGGTTAGGGATCAACACTGAAGCTTTCTTT CASAPDRGLGINTEAFF
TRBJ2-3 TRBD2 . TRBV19 TGTGCCAGTAGTACCAGCGGGGGGGGGCTGACGGATACGCAGTATTTT CASSTSGGGLTDTQYF
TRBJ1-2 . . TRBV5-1 TGCGCCAGCAGCTTGGCCGGGATAGGGGGCTACACCTTC CASSLAGIGGYTF
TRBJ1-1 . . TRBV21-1 TGTGCCAGCGCGTCATTAGGGGTGCGTGCTTTCTTT CASASLGVRAFF
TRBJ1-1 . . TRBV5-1 TGCGCCAGCAGCTTGGCGGGGTACACTGAAGCTTTCTTT CASSLAGYTEAFF
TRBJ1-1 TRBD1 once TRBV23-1 TGCGCCAGCAGTCAATCCGCACTGGGGACAGGAGCACTGAACACTGAAGCTTTCTTT CASSQSALGTGALNTEAFF
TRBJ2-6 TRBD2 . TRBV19 TGTGCCAGTAAACTAGCGGGGGGCTCTGGGGCCAACGTCCTGACTTTC CASKLAGGSGANVLTF
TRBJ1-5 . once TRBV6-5 TGTGCCAGCAGTTACGGTAGAGGAGGGCAGCCCCAGCATTTT CASSYGRGGQPQHF
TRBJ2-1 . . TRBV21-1 TGTGCCAGCAGCCCACAACCCCCACGCTTGATCAATGAGCAGTTCTTC CASSPQPPRLINEQFF
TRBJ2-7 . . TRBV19 TGTGCCAGTAAAGAGACAGGGGACTACCGGGTCAAGTACTTC CASKETGDYRVKYF
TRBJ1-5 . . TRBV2 TGTGCCAGCAGGCTGCGATTCCTCATGGACAGACATCAGCCCCAGCATTTT CASRLRFLMDRHQPQHF
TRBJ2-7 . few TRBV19 TGTGCCAGTAGTATAGCCGCGGGAAGGGACGAGCAGTACTTC CASSIAAGRDEQYF
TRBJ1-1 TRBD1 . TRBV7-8 TGTGCCAGCAGCCCCCGACAGGGTGTATACAACACTGAAGCTTTCTTT CASSPRQGVYNTEAFF
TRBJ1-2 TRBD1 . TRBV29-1 TGCAGCGACCGGGACAGGGGGTACTATGGCTACACCTTC CSDRDRGYYGYTF
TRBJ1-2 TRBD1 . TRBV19 TGTGCCAGTAGTATATCCCCCAACAGGGGGAACTATGGCTACACCTTC CASSISPNRGNYGYTF
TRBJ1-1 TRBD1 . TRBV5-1 TGCGCCAGCAGCATCGTCCCTGACAGGGGCAATGAAGCTTTCTTT CASSIVPDRGNEAFF
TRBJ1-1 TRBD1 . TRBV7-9 TGTGCCAGCAGCTTAGGACAGGGTAGGGCTGAAGCTTTCTTT CASSLGQGRAEAFF
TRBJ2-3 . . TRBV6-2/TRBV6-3 TGTGCCAGCAGTTACCAGGGGGGAGATACGCAGTATTTT CASSYQGGDTQYF
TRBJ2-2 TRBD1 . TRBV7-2 TGTGCCAGCAGCTTAGCGGCAGGGGGCACCGGGGAGCTGTTTTTT CASSLAAGGTGELFF
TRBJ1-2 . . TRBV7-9 TGTGCCAGCAGCTTAGGAGGAGGGATTGGCTACACCTTC CASSLGGGIGYTF
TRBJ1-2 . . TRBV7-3 TGTGCCAGCAGCCAAACGGGGGGGACCTATGGCTACACCTTC CASSQTGGTYGYTF
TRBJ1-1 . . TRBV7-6 TGTGCCAGCAGCTTAGGGTCGGGCCCGTATGAGGGTATGAACACTGAAGCTTTCTTT CASSLGSGPYEGMNTEAFF
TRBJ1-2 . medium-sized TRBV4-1 TGCGCCAGCAGCCAGCCTTCCGGGAGTGGTGGTGGCTACACCTTC CASSQPSGSGGGYTF
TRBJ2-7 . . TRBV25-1 TGTGCCAGCCCGAGACAGGCGGGCGAGCAGTACTTC CASPRQAGEQYF
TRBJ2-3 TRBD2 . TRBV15 TGTGCCACCAGGGCTATGGCGGGGGGGACAGATACGCAGTATTTT CATRAMAGGTDTQYF
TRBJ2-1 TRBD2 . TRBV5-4 TGTGCCAGCAGCAGCGGGACTAGCGGGTACAATGAGCAGTTCTTC CASSSGTSGYNEQFF
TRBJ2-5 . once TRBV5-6 TGTGCCAGCAGCTTTGGGTCTAGCCTCTTGTACTTC CASSFGSSLLYF
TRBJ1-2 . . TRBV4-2 TGTGCCAGCAGCCAAGCGGCAGGGTCCTATGGCTACACCTTC CASSQAAGSYGYTF
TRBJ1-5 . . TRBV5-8 TGTGCCAGCAGCTCGCGGGGGTGGAGCAATCAGCCCCAGCATTTT CASSSRGWSNQPQHF
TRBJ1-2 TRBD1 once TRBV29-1 TGCAGCGTCCTGCGACAGGGGAGCTATGGCTACACCTTC CSVLRQGSYGYTF
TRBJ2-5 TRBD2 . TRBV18 TGTGCCAGCTCACCACTCCAGGGACTAGCGGCGGAAGAGACCCAGTACTTC CASSPLQGLAAEETQYF
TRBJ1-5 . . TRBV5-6 TGTGCCAGCAGCTCCTACAGGGGCAATCAGCCCCAGCATTTT CASSSYRGNQPQHF
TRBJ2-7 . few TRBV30 TGTGCCTGGGACCGGGGGGCGGTCTACGAGCAGTACTTC CAWDRGAVYEQYF
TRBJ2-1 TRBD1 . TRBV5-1 TGCGCCAGCAGCAGTGCCGGGACAGACAACAATGAGCAGTTCTTC CASSSAGTDNNEQFF
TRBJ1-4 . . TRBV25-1 TGTGCCAGCAGTGAATCGACATATCAGCTGTTTTTT CASSESTYQLFF
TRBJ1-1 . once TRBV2 TGTGCCAGCAGCCGGGAAATTGAAGCTTTCTTT CASSREIEAFF
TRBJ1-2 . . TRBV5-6 TGTGCCAGCAGCCAGACAGATTTCTATGGCTACACCTTC CASSQTDFYGYTF
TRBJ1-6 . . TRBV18 TGTGCCAGCTCACCAGTTACCGGGAGCTCACCCCTCCACTTT CASSPVTGSSPLHF
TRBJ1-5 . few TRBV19 TGTGCCAGTAGTTCTCGGACAGACAATCAGCCCCAGCATTTT CASSSRTDNQPQHF
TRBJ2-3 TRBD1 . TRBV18 TGTGCCAGCTCACCTGTAATAAGACAGGGGGAGGATACGCAGTATTTT CASSPVIRQGEDTQYF
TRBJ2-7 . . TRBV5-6 TGTGCCAGCAGCTTGGCAGGGGCCTCTCTCTACGAGCAGTACTTC CASSLAGASLYEQYF
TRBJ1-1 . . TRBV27 TGTGCCAGCAGTTTGTGGCAGGGTGGTGAAGCTTTCTTT CASSLWQGGEAFF
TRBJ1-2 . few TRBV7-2 TGTGCCAGCAGCCCTTCTCGGACAGTAGATGGCTACACCTTC CASSPSRTVDGYTF
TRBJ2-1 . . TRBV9 TGTGCCAGCAGCGCCAGTCTAGCTTTCAATGAGCAGTTCTTC CASSASLAFNEQFF
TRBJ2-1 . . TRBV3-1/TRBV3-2 TGTGCCAGCAGCCAGGGTCCCAGGGGTGACAATGAGCAGTTCTTC CASSQGPRGDNEQFF